These T cell receptor beta chains were read from a single sample in a study of Ad26.COV2.S vaccination and SARS-CoV-2 variants. Using immunoSEQ multiplex PCR, the repertoire was profiled, and TCRdb retains in-frame clones only, with some absent. The repertoire holds fewer than 100,000 clones, roughly 85% seen once, with about 16% in the top ten. Here the sequenced sample was peripheral blood, taken after recovery from COVID-19. The receptors derive from a human donor who had recovered from COVID-19. Each CDR3 is given with its conserved first and last residue. The order of the fields is clone size, V gene, J gene, D gene, CDR3 DNA, CDR3 protein. D genes are given only for firm matches. Clone size is shown for a subset of rows, as once, few, many or a class of expanded clone.

>.|TRBV28|TRBJ2-5|TRBD2
TGTGCCAGCAGTTCCGGACTAGCGGGAGTTGCGGGATTCGACGTGACCCAGTACTTC
CASSSGLAGVAGFDVTQYF
>.|TRBV9|TRBJ2-3|TRBD1
TGTGCCAGCAGCGGACCGGGACAGGGAACAGATACGCAGTATTTT
CASSGPGQGTDTQYF
>.|TRBV10-2|TRBJ2-7|TRBD1
TGCGCCAGCAGCCGAGGACGGACAGGGGGAGGCGAGCAGTACTTC
CASSRGRTGGGEQYF
>.|TRBV5-5|TRBJ1-6|.
TGTGCCAGCAGCTTTGGTATGGGCGCGGGTAATTCACCCCTCCACTTT
CASSFGMGAGNSPLHF
>.|TRBV7-9|TRBJ2-5|TRBD1
TGTGCCAGCATTGATCCGGACAGGGGGCAAGGGGAGACCCAGTACTTC
CASIDPDRGQGETQYF
>.|TRBV5-6|TRBJ2-2|TRBD2
TGTGCCAGCAGCTTACACGGGACTAGCGGGTCTTTCACCGGGGAGCTGTTTTTT
CASSLHGTSGSFTGELFF
>few|TRBV29-1|TRBJ1-2|.
TGCAGCGTTGAAGTGAGTTGGGACCCCCTGCCGTATGGCTACACCTTC
CSVEVSWDPLPYGYTF
>few|TRBV6-6|TRBJ2-7|TRBD2
TGTGCCAGCAGTTACCGGCATCTAGCGGCAACCTACGAGCAGTACTTC
CASSYRHLAATYEQYF
>.|TRBV21-1|TRBJ1-6|.
TGTGCCAGCAGCGGTAGCTCCTATAATTCACCCCTCCACTTT
CASSGSSYNSPLHF
>once|TRBV4-3|TRBJ2-5|TRBD1
TGCGCCAGCAGCACTACGACAGGGTACCAAGAGACCCAGTACTTC
CASSTTTGYQETQYF
>.|TRBV6-1|TRBJ2-7|.
TGTGCCAGCAGTGAAGGACAGGCTTTTTCCTACGAGCAGTACTTC
CASSEGQAFSYEQYF
>.|TRBV12-5|TRBJ2-7|.
TGTGCTAGTGGGCCCGGCTACGAGCAGTACTTC
CASGPGYEQYF
>.|TRBV6-4|TRBJ1-3|.
TGTGCCAGCAGTCTCAGACGGAGCTCTGGAAACACCATATATTTT
CASSLRRSSGNTIYF